A single sample is the source of the 9 T cell receptor beta chains below, sequenced in a study of shared T cell receptors in the human thymus. Sequencing was performed with immunoSEQ multiplex PCR; in TCRdb, only in-frame clones are kept and a portion is missing. The repertoire holds 500,000 to 550,000 clones, around 78% seen once, with less than 0.015% in the top ten. The same sample was also used in a study of human thymus T cells.

The specimen sequenced was thymocytes. These receptor sequences come from a boy in the first two years of life with a congenital heart defect.

The V gene is TRBV12-5, the J gene TRBJ2-7, with 8 positions matching TRBD1. This CDR3 region has 15 residues. Trimming removed 4 bases from V and 7 bases from J; junction bases left unmatched: 12. Germline CDR1 and CDR2: LGHNT and FRNRAP. The CDR3 is CASGSRDRLPQEQYF. The CDR3, as DNA: TGTGCTAGTGGTTCTCGGGACAGGCTACCTCAGGAGCAGTACTTC.

CDR3 residues: CAWSPPAGLAASIPSYEQYF. CDR3 coding DNA: TGTGCCTGGAGCCCCCCGGCGGGCCTAGCGGCTTCCATTCCCTCCTACGAGCAGTACTTC. V usage is TRBV30 and J usage is TRBJ2-5; TRBD2 matches at 7 bases. The J call may be incorrect, as the DNA end agrees better with TRBJ2-7. CDR1 is GTSNPN and CDR2 is SVGIG in the germline V gene (reference sequence). This CDR3 has 20 residues.

The genes are TRBV9 and TRBJ2-1; D is possibly TRBD1 (5 bases). CDR3 size: 13 residues. Germline lookup yields CDR1 SGDLS and CDR2 YYNGEE. The V end was cut by 0 bases, the J end by 6 bases, with 7 bases between. DNA of the CDR3: TGTGCCAGCAGCGTAGGACAGAGCAATGAGCAGTTCTTC. This encodes CASSVGQSNEQFF.

This clone was seen more than once but under ten times. The chain uses TRBV5-4 and TRBJ2-6, with 9 bases matching TRBD1. Unmatched junction bases numbered 1, after V lost 4 bases and J lost 2 bases. The germline V gene has CDR1 SGHNT and CDR2 YYREEE (reference sequence). This CDR3 region has 15 residues. The CDR3 loop reads CASSRDRAGANVLTF. The CDR3 DNA is TGTGCCAGCAGCCGGGACAGGGCTGGGGCCAACGTCCTGACTTTC.

This chain uses TRBV7-2 with TRBJ2-7, with 13 bases fitting TRBD2. Germline V gene data show CDR1 as SGHTA and CDR2 as FQGNSA. Trimming at V came to 5 bases and at J to 5 bases, leaving 15 bases not matched to a gene. CDR3 length: 18 amino acids. The CDR3 sequence is CASSLTGLAGEFYHEQYF. Here the CDR3 DNA reads TGTGCCAGCAGCCTAACCGGACTAGCGGGAGAGTTCTACCACGAGCAGTACTTC.

V usage is TRBV29-1 and J usage is TRBJ2-7, with D tentatively TRBD2 (5 bases). Germline lookup yields CDR1 SQVTM and CDR2 ANQGSEA. The CDR3 loop spans 13 amino acids. Trimming removed 4 bases from V and 4 bases from J, with 14 bases in between. CDR3 sequence: CSVGVGRNYEQYF. In DNA, the CDR3 is TGCAGCGTTGGTGTAGGGAGAAATTACGAGCAGTACTTC.

This chain joins TRBV18 and TRBJ2-1, with 9 positions matching TRBD2. CDR1 and CDR2 from the germline V gene are KGHSH and LQKENI. This CDR3 contains 16 residues. J gave up 4 bases and V 0 bases, and 4 bases lay outside the gene matches. DNA of the CDR3: TGTGCCAGCTCACCACCCCGCGGGGGGGAGTACAATGAGCAGTTCTTC. Its protein product is CASSPPRGGEYNEQFF.

This rearrangement joins TRBV28 to TRBJ2-3, with TRBD2 matching over 10 bases. Losses at the gene ends were 0 bases for V and 0 bases for J; bases not matched to a gene: 3. Germline CDR1 MDHEN, CDR2 SYDVKM. The CDR3 extends over 17 amino acids. This CDR3 reads CASSLWEAGGSTDTQYF. The CDR3 DNA follows: TGTGCCAGCAGTTTATGGGAAGCGGGAGGGAGCACAGATACGCAGTATTTT.

This clone was detected only a few times. This chain connects TRBV2 to TRBJ2-5; TRBD1 matches at 8 bases. CDR3 length: 15 residues. V trimming: 5 bases; J trimming: 2 bases; junction bases outside the gene matches: 7. Germline lookup yields CDR1 SNHLY and CDR2 FYNNEI. The DNA of the CDR3 is TGTGCCAGCAGTAAACGGACAGGGAGGCAAGAGACCCAGTACTTC. Its translation: CASSKRTGRQETQYF.